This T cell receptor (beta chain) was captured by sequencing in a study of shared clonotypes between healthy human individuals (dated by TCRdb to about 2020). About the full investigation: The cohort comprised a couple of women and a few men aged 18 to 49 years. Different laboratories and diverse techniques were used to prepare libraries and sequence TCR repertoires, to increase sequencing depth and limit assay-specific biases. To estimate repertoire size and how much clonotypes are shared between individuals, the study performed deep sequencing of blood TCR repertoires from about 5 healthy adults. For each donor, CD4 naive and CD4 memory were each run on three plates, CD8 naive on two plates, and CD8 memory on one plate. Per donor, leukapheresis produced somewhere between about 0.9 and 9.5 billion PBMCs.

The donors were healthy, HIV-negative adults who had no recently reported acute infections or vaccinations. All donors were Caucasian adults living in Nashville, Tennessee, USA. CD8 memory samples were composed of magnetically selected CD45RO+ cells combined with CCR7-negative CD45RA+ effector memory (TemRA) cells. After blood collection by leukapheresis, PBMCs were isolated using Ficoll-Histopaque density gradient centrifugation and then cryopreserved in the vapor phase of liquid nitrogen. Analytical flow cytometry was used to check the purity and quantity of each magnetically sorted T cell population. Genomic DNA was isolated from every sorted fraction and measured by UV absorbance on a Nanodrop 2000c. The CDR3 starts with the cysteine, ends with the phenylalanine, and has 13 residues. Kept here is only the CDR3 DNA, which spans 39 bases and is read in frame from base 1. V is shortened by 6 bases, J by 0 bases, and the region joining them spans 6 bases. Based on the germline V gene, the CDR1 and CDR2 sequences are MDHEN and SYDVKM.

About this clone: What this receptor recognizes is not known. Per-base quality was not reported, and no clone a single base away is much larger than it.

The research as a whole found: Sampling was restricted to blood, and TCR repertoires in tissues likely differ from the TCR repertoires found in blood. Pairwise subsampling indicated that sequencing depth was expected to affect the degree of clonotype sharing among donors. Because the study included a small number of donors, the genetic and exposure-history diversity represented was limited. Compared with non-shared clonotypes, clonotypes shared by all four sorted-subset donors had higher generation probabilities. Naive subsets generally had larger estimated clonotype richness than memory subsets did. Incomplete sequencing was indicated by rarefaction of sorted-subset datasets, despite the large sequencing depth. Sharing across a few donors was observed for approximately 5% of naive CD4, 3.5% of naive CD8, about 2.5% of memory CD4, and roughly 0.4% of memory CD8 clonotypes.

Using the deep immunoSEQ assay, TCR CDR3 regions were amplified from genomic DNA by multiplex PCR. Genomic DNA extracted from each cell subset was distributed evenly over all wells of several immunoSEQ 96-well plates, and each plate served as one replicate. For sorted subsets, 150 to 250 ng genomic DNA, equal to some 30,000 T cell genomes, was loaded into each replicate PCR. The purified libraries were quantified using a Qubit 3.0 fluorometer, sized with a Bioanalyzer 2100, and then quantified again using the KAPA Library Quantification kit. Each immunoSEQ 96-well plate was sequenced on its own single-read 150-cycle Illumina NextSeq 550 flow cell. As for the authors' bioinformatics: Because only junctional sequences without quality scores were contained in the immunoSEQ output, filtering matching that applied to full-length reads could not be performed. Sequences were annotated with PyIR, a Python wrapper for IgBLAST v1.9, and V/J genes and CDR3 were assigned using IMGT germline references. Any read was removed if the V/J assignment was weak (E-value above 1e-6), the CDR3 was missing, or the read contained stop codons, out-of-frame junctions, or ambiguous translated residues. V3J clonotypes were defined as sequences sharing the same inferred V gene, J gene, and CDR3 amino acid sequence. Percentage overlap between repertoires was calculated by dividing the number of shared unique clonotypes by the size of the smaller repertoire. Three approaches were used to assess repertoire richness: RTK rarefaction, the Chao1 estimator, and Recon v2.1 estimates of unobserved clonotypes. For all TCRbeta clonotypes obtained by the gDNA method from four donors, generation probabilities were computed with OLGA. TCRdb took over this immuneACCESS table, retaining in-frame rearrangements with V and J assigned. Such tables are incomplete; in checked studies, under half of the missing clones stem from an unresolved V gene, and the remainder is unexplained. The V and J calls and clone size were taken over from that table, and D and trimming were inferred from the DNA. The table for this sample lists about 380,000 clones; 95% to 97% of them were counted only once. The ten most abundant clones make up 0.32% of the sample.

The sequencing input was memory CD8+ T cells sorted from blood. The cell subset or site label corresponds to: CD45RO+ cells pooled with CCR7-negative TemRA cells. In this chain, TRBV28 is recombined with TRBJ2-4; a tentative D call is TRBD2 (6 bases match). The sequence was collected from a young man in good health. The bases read TGTGCCAGCAGGGAGGGAGCCAAAAACATTCAGTACTTC. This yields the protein CASREGAKNIQYF.